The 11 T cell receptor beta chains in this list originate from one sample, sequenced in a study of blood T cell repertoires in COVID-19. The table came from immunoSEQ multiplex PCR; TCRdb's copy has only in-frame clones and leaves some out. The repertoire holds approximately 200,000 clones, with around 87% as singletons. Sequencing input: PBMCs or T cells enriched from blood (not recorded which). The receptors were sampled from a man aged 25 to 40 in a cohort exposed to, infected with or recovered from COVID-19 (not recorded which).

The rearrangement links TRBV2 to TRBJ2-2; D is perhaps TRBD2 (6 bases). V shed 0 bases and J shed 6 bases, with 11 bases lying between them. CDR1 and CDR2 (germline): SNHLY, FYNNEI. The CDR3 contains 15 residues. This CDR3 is CASSEARGSAGELFF. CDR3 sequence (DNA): TGTGCCAGCAGTGAAGCTCGGGGGAGCGCCGGGGAGCTGTTTTTT. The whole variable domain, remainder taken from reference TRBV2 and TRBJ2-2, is EPEVTQTPSHQVTQMGQEVILRCVPISNHLYFYWYRQILGQKVEFLVSFYNNEISEKSEIFDDQFSVERPDGSNFTLKIRSTKLEDSAMYFCASSEARGSAGELFFGEGSRLTVL.

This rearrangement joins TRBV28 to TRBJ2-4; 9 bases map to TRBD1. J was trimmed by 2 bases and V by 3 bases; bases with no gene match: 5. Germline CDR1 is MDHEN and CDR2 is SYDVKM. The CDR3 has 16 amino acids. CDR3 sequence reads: CASSLLTGGSKNIQYF. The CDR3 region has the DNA TGTGCCAGCAGTTTGTTGACAGGGGGGTCCAAAAACATTCAGTACTTC. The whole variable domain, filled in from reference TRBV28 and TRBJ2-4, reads DVKVTQSSRYLVKRTGEKVFLECVQDMDHENMFWYRQDPGLGLRLIYFSYDVKMKEKGDIPEGYSVSREKKERFSLILESASTNQTSMYLCASSLLTGGSKNIQYFGAGTRLSVL.

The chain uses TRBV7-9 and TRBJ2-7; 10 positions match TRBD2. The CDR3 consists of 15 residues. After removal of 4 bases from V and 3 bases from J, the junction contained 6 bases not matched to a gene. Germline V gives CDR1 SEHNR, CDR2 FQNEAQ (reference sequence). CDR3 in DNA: TGTGCCAGCAGCTCTCCTAGCGGGAGAGGCTACGAGCAGTACTTC. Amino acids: CASSSPSGRGYEQYF.

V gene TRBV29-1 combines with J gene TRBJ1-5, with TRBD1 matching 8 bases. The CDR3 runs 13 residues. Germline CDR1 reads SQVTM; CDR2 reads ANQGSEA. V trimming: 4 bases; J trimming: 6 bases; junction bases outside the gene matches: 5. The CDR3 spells CSVAQGASQPQHF. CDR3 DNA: TGCAGCGTTGCGCAGGGGGCAAGTCAGCCCCAGCATTTT. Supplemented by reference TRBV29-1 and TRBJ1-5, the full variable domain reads SAVISQKPSRDICQRGTSLTIQCQVDSQVTMMFWYRQQPGQSLTLIATANQGSEATYESGFVIDKFPISRPNLTFSTLTVSNMSPEDSSIYLCSVAQGASQPQHFGDGTRLSIL.

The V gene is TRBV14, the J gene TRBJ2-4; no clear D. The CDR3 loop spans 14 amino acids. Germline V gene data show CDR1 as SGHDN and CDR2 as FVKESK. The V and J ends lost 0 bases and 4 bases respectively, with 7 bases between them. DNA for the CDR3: TGTGCCAGCAGCCAAGAAGCGAGGAAAAACATTCAGTACTTC. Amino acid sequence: CASSQEARKNIQYF.

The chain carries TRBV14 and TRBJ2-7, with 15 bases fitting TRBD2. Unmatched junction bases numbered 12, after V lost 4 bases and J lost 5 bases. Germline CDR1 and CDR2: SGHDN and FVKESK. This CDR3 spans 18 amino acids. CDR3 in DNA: TGTGCCAGCAGCCGAAACCCTGGACTAGCGGGAGGGCCCCACGAGCAGTACTTC. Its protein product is CASSRNPGLAGGPHEQYF.

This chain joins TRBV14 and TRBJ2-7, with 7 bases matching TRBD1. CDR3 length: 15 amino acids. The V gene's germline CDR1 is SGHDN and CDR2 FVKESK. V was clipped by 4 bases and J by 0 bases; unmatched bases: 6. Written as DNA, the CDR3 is TGTGCCAGCAGCCCAAACAGGGGAAGCTCCTACGAGCAGTACTTC. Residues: CASSPNRGSSYEQYF.

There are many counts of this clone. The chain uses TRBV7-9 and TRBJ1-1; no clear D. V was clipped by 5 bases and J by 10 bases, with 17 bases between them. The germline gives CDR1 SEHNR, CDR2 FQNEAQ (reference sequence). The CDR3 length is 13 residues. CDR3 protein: CASSPERNRGAFF. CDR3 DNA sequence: TGTGCCAGCAGCCCCGAGCGGAACCGCGGAGCTTTCTTT.

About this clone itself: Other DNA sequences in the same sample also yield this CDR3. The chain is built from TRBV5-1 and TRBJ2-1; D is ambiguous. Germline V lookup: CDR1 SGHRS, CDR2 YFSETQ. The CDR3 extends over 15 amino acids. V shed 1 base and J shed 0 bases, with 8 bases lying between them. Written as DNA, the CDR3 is TGCGCCAGCAGCTTGTCCCCGAGCTCCTACAATGAGCAGTTCTTC. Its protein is CASSLSPSSYNEQFF.

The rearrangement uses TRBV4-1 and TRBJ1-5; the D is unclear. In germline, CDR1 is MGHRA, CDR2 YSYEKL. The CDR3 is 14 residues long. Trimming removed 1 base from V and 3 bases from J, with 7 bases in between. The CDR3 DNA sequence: TGCGCCAGCAGCCAAGGGCCCCTCAATCAGCCCCAGCATTTT. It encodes CASSQGPLNQPQHF.

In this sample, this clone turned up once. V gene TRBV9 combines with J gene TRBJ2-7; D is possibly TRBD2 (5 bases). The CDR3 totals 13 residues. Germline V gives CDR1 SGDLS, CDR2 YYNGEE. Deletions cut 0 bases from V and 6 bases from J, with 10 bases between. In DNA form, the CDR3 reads TGTGCCAGCAGCGTAGTTACTGGAGGCGAGCAGTACTTC. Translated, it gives CASSVVTGGEQYF.